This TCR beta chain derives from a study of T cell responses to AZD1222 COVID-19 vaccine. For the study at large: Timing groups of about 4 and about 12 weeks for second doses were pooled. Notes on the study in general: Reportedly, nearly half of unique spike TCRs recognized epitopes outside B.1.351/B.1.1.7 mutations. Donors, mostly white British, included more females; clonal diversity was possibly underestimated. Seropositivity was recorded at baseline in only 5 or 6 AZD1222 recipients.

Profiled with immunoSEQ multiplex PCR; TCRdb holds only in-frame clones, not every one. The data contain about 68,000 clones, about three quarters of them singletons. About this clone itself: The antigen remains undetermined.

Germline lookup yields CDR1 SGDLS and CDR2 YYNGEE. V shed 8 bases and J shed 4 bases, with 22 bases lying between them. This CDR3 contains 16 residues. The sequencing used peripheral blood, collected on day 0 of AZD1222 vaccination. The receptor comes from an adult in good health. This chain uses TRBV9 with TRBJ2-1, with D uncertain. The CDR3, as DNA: TGTGCCAGGGCGCCGAGAAACCACACGATTTACAATGAGCAGTTCTTC. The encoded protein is CARAPRNHTIYNEQFF.